The next 7 T cell receptor beta chains were all read from a single sample in a study of cytomegalovirus exposure and HLA in healthy donors. The PCR ran on 60 Vbeta and 13 Jbeta primers. Here immunoSEQ multiplex PCR was the method, and the copy in TCRdb shows in-frame clones only, minus some. The sample lists 150,000 or so clones; just over 70% were seen once. The sequencing input was PBMCs. The source of these receptors is a human donor in good health.

The rearrangement uses TRBV27 and TRBJ1-1; 7 bases agree with TRBD1. The CDR3 runs 14 residues. V was pared by 6 bases and J by 2 bases, with 6 bases of the junction left unmatched. Germline V gene sequence: CDR1 MNHEY, CDR2 SMNVEV (reference sequence). CDR3 DNA sequence: TGTGCCAGCAGGCGCCGGGACAGTAACACTGAAGCTTTCTTT. Translation gives CASRRRDSNTEAFF.

The chain links TRBV18 to TRBJ2-3; 7 nucleotides match TRBD1. With V trimmed by 3 bases and J by 1 base, 4 bases remained unmatched. Germline V gene data show CDR1 as KGHSH and CDR2 as LQKENI. CDR3 length: 15 residues. The DNA of the CDR3 is TGTGCCAGCTCACCGACTCAGGGGGGCACAGATACGCAGTATTTT. This sequence encodes CASSPTQGGTDTQYF.

This chain links TRBV14 with TRBJ1-6; 9 bases are shared with TRBD1. After removal of 4 bases from V and 10 bases from J, the junction contained 8 bases not matched to a gene. The CDR3 is 15 residues long. CDR1 is SGHDN and CDR2 is FVKESK in the germline V gene. The CDR3 loop is CASSRDRAAVSPLHF. DNA of the CDR3: TGTGCCAGCAGCCGGGACAGGGCAGCGGTCTCACCCCTCCACTTT.

This clone has a handful of counts. The chain joins TRBV7-3 to TRBJ2-3, with 8 bases identical to TRBD2. Germline lookup yields CDR1 SGHTA and CDR2 FQGTGA. This CDR3 has 18 residues. V lost 2 bases and J lost 4; bases outside the gene matches: 14. Here the CDR3 DNA reads TGTGCCAGCAGCTTATCCCCCTTTGAGGCGGGGGGACCAGATACGCAGTATTTT. Its translation: CASSLSPFEAGGPDTQYF.

The chain is built from TRBV2 and TRBJ2-2; 9 bases line up with TRBD1. The CDR3 covers 17 residues. Germline V gene lookup returns CDR1 SNHLY and CDR2 FYNNEI. With V trimmed by 7 bases and J by 0 bases, 9 bases remained unmatched. The CDR3 sequence is CASTSGTGIANTGELFF. CDR3 in DNA: TGTGCCAGCACATCCGGGACAGGGATCGCGAACACCGGGGAGCTGTTTTTT.

As DNA, the CDR3 is TGTGCCAGCCCCTGGCTAGCGGGGATAAGCTCCTACAATGAGCAGTTCTTC. It specifies CASPWLAGISSYNEQFF. V gene TRBV21-1 combines with J gene TRBJ2-1; TRBD2 is the table's D call, not checked against the DNA. TRBV21-1 is reported as a pseudogene. The CDR3 runs to 17 residues.

The chain is built from TRBV5-1 and TRBJ1-5, with 8 nucleotides matching TRBD1. The junction had 22 bases not matched to a gene; V was cut back by 4 bases and J by 4 bases. This CDR3 spans 20 amino acids. Germline CDR1 reads SGHRS; CDR2 reads YFSETQ. CDR3 in DNA: TGCGCCAGCAGCCCGCGGAGGACAGGGTACCCGCACACGAGAAATCAGCCCCAGCATTTT. Protein: CASSPRRTGYPHTRNQPQHF.